Each of the 27 T cell receptor beta chains below was sequenced from the same sample in a study of blood T cell repertoires in COVID-19. Sequencing was performed with immunoSEQ multiplex PCR; in TCRdb, only in-frame clones are kept and a portion is missing. This table has a few hundred thousand clones, 80% appearing once. Sample: PBMCs or T cells enriched from blood (not recorded which). These receptors were taken from a man aged 25 to 40 with acute COVID-19.

This clone occurred a few times. This rearrangement joins TRBV28 to TRBJ2-7; no definite D call. Trimming stripped 3 bases from V and 0 bases from J, with 9 bases between. This CDR3 comprises 14 residues. CDR1 MDHEN and CDR2 SYDVKM come from the germline V gene. CDR3 amino acids: CASSLRSGSYEQYF. CDR3 DNA: TGTGCCAGCAGTTTGAGGTCCGGCTCCTACGAGCAGTACTTC.

The genes are TRBV9 and TRBJ1-4; the D gene is possibly TRBD1 (5 bases). The V gene's germline CDR1 is SGDLS and CDR2 YYNGEE. The CDR3 loop spans 19 amino acids. The V and J ends lost 4 bases and 5 bases respectively, with 27 bases between them. The CDR3 region is CASSTPPGTRGERNEKLFF. CDR3 nucleotide sequence: TGTGCCAGCAGCACCCCCCCCGGGACCCGGGGGGAACGGAATGAAAAACTGTTTTTT. The whole variable domain, remainder taken from reference TRBV9 and TRBJ1-4, is DSGVTQTPKHLITATGQRVTLRCSPRSGDLSVYWYQQSLDQGLQFLIQYYNGEERAKGNILERFSAQQFPDLHSELNLSSLELGDSALYFCASSTPPGTRGERNEKLFFGSGTQLSVL.

The rearrangement joins TRBV27 to TRBJ1-5, with TRBD1 matching 9 bases. V was clipped by 4 bases and J by 3 bases; unmatched bases: 7. CDR3 length: 16 residues. Germline assignment: CDR1 MNHEY and CDR2 SMNVEV (reference sequence). CDR3 in DNA: TGTGCCAGCAGTTCCGGGACAGGGAGGCTCAATCAGCCCCAGCATTTT. It yields the protein CASSSGTGRLNQPQHF.

The chain uses TRBV9 and TRBJ1-1; D is ambiguous. Germline assignment: CDR1 SGDLS and CDR2 YYNGEE. There are 12 residues in the CDR3. Trimming took off 5 bases at V and 2 bases at J, with 7 bases between the two ends. The CDR3 reads CASSGINTEAFF. CDR3 nucleotide sequence: TGTGCCAGCAGTGGCATAAACACTGAAGCTTTCTTT.

The V call is TRBV28, the J call TRBJ1-5; maybe TRBD1 (6 bases). V was shortened by 2 bases and J by 1 base, with 12 bases between the two germline ends. Per the germline V gene, CDR1 is MDHEN and CDR2 is SYDVKM. This CDR3 spans 16 amino acids. The CDR3 nucleotides read TGTGCCAGCAGTTTAGGGGGCCCCCTAAGCAATCAGCCCCAGCATTTT. It yields the protein CASSLGGPLSNQPQHF.

The chain joins TRBV7-6 to TRBJ2-3; the match to TRBD1 covers 9 bases. V shed 5 bases, J shed 1 base, and the junction held 10 bases outside the gene matches. This CDR3 contains 17 residues. Germline V gene sequence: CDR1 SGHVS, CDR2 FNYEAQ. The CDR3 region is CASSRDREGSGTDTQYF. The DNA of the CDR3 is TGTGCCAGCAGCCGGGACAGGGAAGGATCAGGCACAGATACGCAGTATTTT.

The rearrangement links TRBV2 to TRBJ1-1; 12 nucleotides line up with TRBD1. Losses at the gene ends were 6 bases for V and 4 bases for J; bases not matched to a gene: 6. Germline CDR1 reads SNHLY; CDR2 reads FYNNEI. The CDR3 is made up of 15 amino acids. DNA of the CDR3: TGTGCCAGCAGGTTGGGACAGGGGGCTTCCACTGAAGCTTTCTTT. Amino acids: CASRLGQGASTEAFF. The full variable domain, with the rest looked up from reference TRBV2 and TRBJ1-1, is EPEVTQTPSHQVTQMGQEVILRCVPISNHLYFYWYRQILGQKVEFLVSFYNNEISEKSEIFDDQFSVERPDGSNFTLKIRSTKLEDSAMYFCASRLGQGASTEAFFGQGTRLTVV.

The V and J genes are TRBV5-6 and TRBJ2-3; 8 nucleotides agree with TRBD1. The CDR3 runs 14 residues. Trimming at V came to 7 bases and at J to 5 bases, leaving 9 bases not matched to a gene. Looked up from germline, CDR1 is SGHDT and CDR2 is YYEEEE. Written as DNA, the CDR3 is TGTGCCAGCGCCGACAGGGGCTTTGGAGATACGCAGTATTTT. Encoded protein: CASADRGFGDTQYF. Based on the CDR3 plus reference TRBV5-6 and TRBJ2-3, the full variable domain is DAGVTQSPTHLIKTRGQQVTLRCSPKSGHDTVSWYQQALGQGPQFIFQYYEEEERQRGNFPDRFSGHQFPNYSSELNVNALLLGDSALYLCASADRGFGDTQYFGPGTRLTVL.

The V gene is TRBV7-7, the J gene TRBJ2-1; the match to TRBD1 covers 9 bases. Germline loops: CDR1 SSHAT, CDR2 FNYEAQ (reference sequence). This CDR3 region has 13 residues. V dropped 4 bases and J dropped 6; count of bases not matched to a gene: 1. As DNA, the CDR3 is TGTGCCAGCAGCTCGGACAGGGGCAATGAGCAGTTCTTC. Amino acids: CASSSDRGNEQFF.

The gene calls are TRBV10-2 and TRBJ1-1, with 8 positions matching TRBD1. In germline, CDR1 is WSHSY, CDR2 SAAADI. V was clipped by 6 bases and J by 2 bases; unmatched bases: 2. This CDR3 has 13 residues. CDR3 residues: CASRTGANTEAFF. CDR3 coding DNA: TGCGCCAGCAGGACAGGGGCCAACACTGAAGCTTTCTTT.

This clone came up a few times. This chain joins TRBV6-5 and TRBJ1-4; 9 bases fit TRBD1. V shed 6 bases, J shed 6 bases, and the junction held 8 bases outside the gene matches. The CDR3 sequence is 15 residues long. Looked up from germline, CDR1 is MNHEY and CDR2 is SVGAGI. CDR3 residues: CASRGQGSEYEKLFF. CDR3 nucleotides: TGTGCCAGCAGGGGACAGGGTTCTGAGTATGAAAAACTGTTTTTT.

The chain recombines TRBV21-1 with TRBJ2-3; no check of the table's D call, TRBD2, against the DNA was made. TRBV21-1 is a known pseudogene. This CDR3 has 18 residues. As DNA, the CDR3 is TGTGCCAGCAGCAAAGGGGAAATACGGGGGGGCTGCACAGATACGCAGTATTTT. Its translation: CASSKGEIRGGCTDTQYF.

The chain employs TRBV5-1 and TRBJ2-1, with 11 positions matching TRBD2. The V gene end was trimmed by 4 bases and the J gene end by 9 bases; junction bases not matched to a gene: 3. CDR1 is SGHRS and CDR2 is YFSETQ in the germline V gene. CDR3 length: 13 amino acids. The CDR3 region is CASSALAGGEQFF. The CDR3, as DNA: TGCGCCAGCAGCGCGCTAGCGGGAGGTGAGCAGTTCTTC.

This sequence joins TRBV30 and TRBJ1-6; 11 nucleotides match TRBD1. This CDR3 spans 15 amino acids. Germline CDR1 GTSNPN, CDR2 SVGIG (reference sequence). J gave up 10 bases and V 2 bases, and 7 bases lay outside the gene matches. CDR3 DNA: TGTGCCTGGAGTATCCGGACAGGGGGCGGATCACCCCTCCACTTT. This encodes CAWSIRTGGGSPLHF.

This clone appeared a few times. V and J are TRBV11-3 and TRBJ1-1; D uncertain. Germline values: CDR1 SGHNT, CDR2 YENEEA. V was trimmed by 5 bases and J by 7 bases, leaving 11 bases between them. This CDR3 has 12 residues. This CDR3 reads CASSPGRDEAFF. The DNA for the CDR3 is TGTGCCAGCAGCCCGGGAAGGGATGAAGCTTTCTTT.

The CDR3 sequence: CAIFPTGRLNTEAFF. In nucleotides, the CDR3 is TGTGCCATATTCCCGACAGGGAGGCTGAACACTGAAGCTTTCTTT. The V gene is TRBV19, the J gene TRBJ1-1; 7 bases map to TRBD1. Germline lookup yields CDR1 LNHDA and CDR2 SQIVND (reference sequence). The CDR3 spans 15 residues. J lost 0 bases, V lost 10 bases, and 11 bases had no gene match. The full variable domain, completed using reference TRBV19 and TRBJ1-1, is DGGITQSPKYLFRKEGQNVTLSCEQNLNHDAMYWYRQDPGQGLRLIYYSQIVNDFQKGDIAEGYSVSREKKESFPLTVTSAQKNPTAFYLCAIFPTGRLNTEAFFGQGTRLTVV.

V usage is TRBV7-9 and J usage is TRBJ1-6, with D tentatively TRBD1 (5 bases). V dropped 10 bases and J dropped 7 bases, with 14 bases sitting between them. CDR3 length: 13 residues. Per germline, CDR1 SEHNR and CDR2 FQNEAQ (reference sequence). The CDR3 region is CAIAGGPNSPLHF. The DNA of the CDR3 is TGTGCCATCGCGGGGGGTCCCAATTCACCCCTCCACTTT.

CDR3 nucleotide sequence: TGTGCCAGCAGTTACCTCCTGGGAGGCAATCAGCCCCAGCATTTT. This encodes CASSYLLGGNQPQHF. The gene calls are TRBV6-6 and TRBJ1-5, with D hard to call. The CDR3 runs to 15 residues. Germline CDR1 and CDR2: MNHNY and SVGAGI (reference sequence). Trimming took off 2 bases at V and 2 bases at J, with 10 bases between the two ends.

The chain carries TRBV6-6 and TRBJ1-2; no firm D call. V dropped 3 bases and J dropped 0 bases, with 14 bases sitting between them. CDR1 MNHNY and CDR2 SVGAGI come from the germline V gene (reference sequence). This CDR3 region has 16 residues. CDR3 sequence reads: CASSYDATVANYGYTF. The CDR3, as DNA: TGTGCCAGCAGTTATGACGCCACAGTGGCTAACTATGGCTACACCTTC.

V and J are TRBV4-1 and TRBJ2-3; D not certain. The CDR3 is 14 amino acids. V dropped 1 base and J dropped 1 base, with 6 bases sitting between them. The germline V gene has CDR1 MGHRA and CDR2 YSYEKL. CDR3: CASSQVSGTDTQYF. The CDR3 DNA follows: TGCGCCAGCAGCCAAGTCTCTGGCACAGATACGCAGTATTTT.

The chain couples TRBV5-1 to TRBJ2-3; tentative D call: TRBD1 (6 bases). The CDR3 extends over 14 amino acids. The V gene lost 1 base and the J gene lost 5 bases, with 11 bases spanning the gap. Germline V gives CDR1 SGHRS, CDR2 YFSETQ. The chain's CDR3 is CASSLTDRVDTQYF. As DNA, the CDR3 is TGCGCCAGCAGCTTGACGGACAGAGTAGATACGCAGTATTTT.

The V call is TRBV27, the J call TRBJ2-3; 9 bases fit TRBD1. This CDR3 has 15 amino acids. The V gene's germline CDR1 is MNHEY and CDR2 SMNVEV (reference sequence). The V gene end was trimmed by 7 bases and the J gene end by 1 base; junction bases not matched to a gene: 6. In nucleotides, the CDR3 is TGTGCCAGCACCACCTGGACAGGGGGCACAGATACGCAGTATTTT. Its translation: CASTTWTGGTDTQYF.

The chain carries TRBV19 and TRBJ1-2; the D is unclear. Germline V gene data show CDR1 as LNHDA and CDR2 as SQIVND (reference sequence). CDR3 size: 13 residues. Between the trimmed V and J ends, which lost 0 bases and 4 bases, there was a span of 6 bases. CDR3 region: CASSIDASYGYTF. The CDR3 region has the DNA TGTGCCAGTAGTATAGATGCCAGCTATGGCTACACCTTC.

This chain uses TRBV12-3 or TRBV12-4 with TRBJ1-1; the D gene is possibly TRBD1 (6 bases). This CDR3 is built from 12 residues. Deletions cut 6 bases from V and 6 bases from J, with 11 bases between. DNA of the CDR3: TGTGCCAGCAGCCGGGACATCCCTGAAGCTTTCTTT. Protein sequence: CASSRDIPEAFF.

This sequence joins TRBV4-1 and TRBJ1-2, with TRBD1 identical over 8 bases. V trimming: 0 bases; J trimming: 4 bases; junction bases outside the gene matches: 13. This CDR3 contains 18 residues. Germline CDR1 and CDR2: MGHRA and YSYEKL. In nucleotides, the CDR3 is TGCGCCAGCAGCCAAGAGTGGGCCGGGACAGGCGCGACCTATGGCTACACCTTC. It translates to CASSQEWAGTGATYGYTF.

The chain links TRBV23-1 to TRBJ1-5, with 9 bases aligning to TRBD1. TRBV23-1 is labeled an ORF, and its function is uncertain. The CDR3 has 16 residues. J lost 2 bases, V lost 3 bases, and 5 bases had no gene match. In DNA form, the CDR3 reads TGCGCCAGCAGTCACCCCCGGGACAGGGGCAATCAGCCCCAGCATTTT. Its translation is CASSHPRDRGNQPQHF.

The rearrangement uses TRBV2 and TRBJ2-1, with TRBD1 matching 9 bases. Germline loops: CDR1 SNHLY, CDR2 FYNNEI. Losses at the gene ends were 4 bases for V and 6 bases for J; bases not matched to a gene: 1. This CDR3 is built from 13 residues. CDR3 coding DNA: TGTGCCAGCAGTGTGACAGGGGGCAATGAGCAGTTCTTC. Residues: CASSVTGGNEQFF.